Listed here are 17 T cell receptor beta chains from one sample, sequenced in a study. TCRdb used MiXCR to reprocess the 5' RACE reads, holding one entry per CDR3 protein. This sample has about 6,600 distinct CDR3 sequences; 55% to 60% occur once, and the top ten carry approximately 4.2%. Source material: tumor-infiltrating memory CD4+ T cells sorted from the breast tumor. As to subset: memory CD4+ T cells, CD4+CD45RO+CD25-. The source is a female donor with breast cancer.

This chain connects TRBV10-3 to TRBJ1-2; D not resolved. Germline-derived CDR1 and CDR2 are ENHRY and SYGVKD. Trimming removed 2 bases from V and 6 bases from J, with 10 bases in between. The CDR3 extends over 13 amino acids. The CDR3 DNA reads TGTGCCATCAGTGAGATGGGAGGGCATGGCTACACCTTC. Amino acid sequence: CAISEMGGHGYTF.

The gene calls are TRBV28 and TRBJ2-6, with D uncertain. The CDR3 extends over 15 amino acids. Trimming shortened V by 7 bases and J by 0 bases, and 10 bases separated the two germline ends. From germline, CDR1 is MDHEN and CDR2 SYDVKM. For the CDR3, the DNA is TGTGCCAGCACCAGTCCCCACTCTGGGGCCAACGTCCTGACTTTC. Protein: CASTSPHSGANVLTF. Drawing the rest from reference TRBV28 and TRBJ2-6, the complete variable domain is DVKVTQSSRYLVKRTGEKVFLECVQDMDHENMFWYRQDPGLGLRLIYFSYDVKMKEKGDIPEGYSVSREKKERFSLILESASTNQTSMYLCASTSPHSGANVLTFGAGSRLTVL.

This chain's CDR3 is CASSQDPSGAQNTEAFF. The CDR3, as DNA: TGCGCCAGCAGCCAAGATCCTTCGGGGGCACAGAACACTGAAGCTTTCTTT. V usage is TRBV4-1 and J usage is TRBJ1-1; tentatively, D is TRBD1 (6 bases). The germline CDR1 and CDR2 sequences are MGHRA and YSYEKL. V lost 0 bases and J lost 1, with 15 bases in between. The CDR3 runs to 17 residues.

The chain uses TRBV5-1 and TRBJ1-1; no firm D call. The CDR3 is 14 amino acids. The germline gives CDR1 SGHRS, CDR2 YFSETQ. With 0 bases removed from V and 7 bases from J, the gap between germline ends came to 13 bases. This CDR3 reads CASSLEGEIGEAFF. CDR3 bases: TGCGCCAGCAGCTTGGAAGGAGAGATTGGTGAAGCTTTCTTT.

A few counts support this clonotype. The J gene is TRBJ2-7, the V gene TRBV6-6, with 8 bases fitting TRBD1. CDR3 length equals 15 residues. Per germline, CDR1 MNHNY and CDR2 SVGAGI (reference sequence). Trimming at V came to 4 bases and at J to 3 bases, leaving 8 bases not matched to a gene. The CDR3: CASSSPDRVGYEQYF. In DNA, the CDR3 is TGTGCCAGCAGTTCCCCGGACAGGGTAGGCTACGAGCAGTACTTC.

This sequence joins TRBV20-1 and TRBJ1-6; D not resolved. The CDR3 runs to 16 residues. The germline gives CDR1 DFQATT, CDR2 SNEGSKA (reference sequence). The ends were cut back, 5 bases at V and 3 bases at J, with 17 bases in the middle. CDR3 amino acids: CSASSSLQNYNSPLHF. CDR3 nucleotides: TGCAGTGCTTCGTCCTCGCTACAGAACTATAATTCACCCCTCCACTTT.

The chain links TRBV4-1 to TRBJ2-3; D may be TRBD2 (5 bases). Germline V lookup: CDR1 MGHRA, CDR2 YSYEKL. V lost 0 bases and J lost 0, with 16 bases in between. This CDR3 is built from 18 residues. DNA for the CDR3: TGCGCCAGCAGCCAAGAGTTCGTACGGGGTGTTAGCACAGATACGCAGTATTTT. This translates into CASSQEFVRGVSTDTQYF.

This chain connects TRBV29-1 to TRBJ1-6; D is undetermined. Looked up from germline, CDR1 is SQVTM and CDR2 is ANQGSEA. The V end lost 6 bases, the J end lost 10 bases, and 1 base lay between the germline ends. The CDR3 is 8 amino acids. The CDR3 bases are TGCAGCGTGTCACCCCTCCACTTT. Its translation: CSVSPLHF.

This clonotype was seen a few times. The chain joins TRBV12-3 or TRBV12-4 to TRBJ2-3; TRBD2 aligns across 12 bases. This CDR3 contains 14 residues. Trimming removed 7 bases from V and 6 bases from J; junction bases left unmatched: 5. This chain's CDR3 is CASKLGLAGDTQYF. The DNA for the CDR3 is TGTGCCAGCAAATTAGGACTAGCGGGGGATACGCAGTATTTT.

In DNA form, the CDR3 reads TGTGCCAGCAGCCAAGACCCGGGGATAAGTCGGGAGCAGTACTTC. Protein: CASSQDPGISREQYF. The V gene is TRBV3-1, the J gene TRBJ2-7, with D possibly being TRBD2 (5 bases). The CDR3 consists of 15 residues. Trimming pared 0 bases from V and 7 bases from J, leaving 16 bases between. Germline V CDR1 and CDR2: LGHDT, YNNKEL (reference sequence).

The gene calls are TRBV12-3 or TRBV12-4 and TRBJ1-4, with 7 bases matching TRBD1. CDR3 size: 15 residues. Losses at the gene ends were 8 bases for V and 8 bases for J; bases not matched to a gene: 14. CDR3: CASHPGTATVEKLFF. Written as DNA, the CDR3 is TGTGCCAGCCATCCCGGGACAGCAACGGTGGAAAAACTGTTTTTT.

The V call is TRBV5-1, the J call TRBJ1-1, with no clear D. In germline, CDR1 is SGHRS, CDR2 YFSETQ. V shed 0 bases and J shed 1 base, with 4 bases lying between them. The CDR3 extends over 13 amino acids. The CDR3 sequence: CASSLEANTEAFF. The CDR3 region has the DNA TGCGCCAGCAGCTTGGAGGCGAACACTGAAGCTTTCTTT.

The V and J genes are TRBV20-1 and TRBJ1-2; D is ambiguous. Germline V gene data show CDR1 as DFQATT and CDR2 as SNEGSKA (reference sequence). The germline V and J ends were trimmed by 2 bases and 8 bases, with 18 bases remaining between them. The CDR3 is made up of 14 amino acids. CDR3 sequence (DNA): TGCAGTGCTAGAAGTGGGTCCTCCGCGGAGGGCTACACCTTC. It codes for CSARSGSSAEGYTF.

The gene calls are TRBV5-1 and TRBJ1-1, with 7 bases identical to TRBD1. The CDR3 contains 14 residues. Germline V CDR1 and CDR2: SGHRS, YFSETQ. Trimming took 8 bases from V and 0 from J; bases not matched to a gene: 7. This CDR3 is CASKDRPMNTEAFF. The DNA for the CDR3 is TGCGCCAGTAAGGACAGGCCCATGAACACTGAAGCTTTCTTT.

Of note for this clonotype: An end of the junction differs from the germline gene, which may be a read error. The chain combines TRBV4-1 with TRBJ1-1; 7 bases map to TRBD1. The germline V gene has CDR1 MGHRA and CDR2 YSYEKL. The CDR3 is 14 amino acids. In nucleotides, the CDR3 is TGTGCCAGCAGCCAAGAGGGACAGACTGTGAAAACTTTCTTT. It yields the protein CASSQEGQTVKTFF.

V and J are TRBV29-1 and TRBJ2-1; the D gene is possibly TRBD2 (7 bases). The CDR3 is 14 residues long. V was pared by 8 bases and J by 9 bases, with 23 bases between. Germline lookup yields CDR1 SQVTM and CDR2 ANQGSEA. The CDR3 coding sequence is TGCAGCCTAGAGGCCGGGGGGCCTCAGGGTGAGCAGTTCTTC. Residues: CSLEAGGPQGEQFF.

CDR3 DNA: TGCGCCAGCAGCGAACAGGGTAACACTGAAGCTTTCTTT. Its translation: CASSEQGNTEAFF. V usage is TRBV5-1 and J usage is TRBJ1-1; D may be TRBD1 (6 bases). Germline loops: CDR1 SGHRS, CDR2 YFSETQ. With 4 bases removed from V and 2 bases from J, the gap between germline ends came to 9 bases. The CDR3 extends over 13 amino acids. The full variable domain, its missing parts supplied by reference TRBV5-1 and TRBJ1-1, is KAGVTQTPRYLIKTRGQQVTLSCSPISGHRSVSWYQQTPGQGLQFLFEYFSETQRNKGNFPGRFSGRQFSNSRSEMNVSTLELGDSALYLCASSEQGNTEAFFGQGTRLTVV.